Listed below are T cell receptor beta chains from one sample, sequenced in a study of cytomegalovirus exposure and HLA in healthy donors. Measured with immunoSEQ multiplex PCR; TCRdb has only the in-frame clones, and not every one. The sample has 150,000 to 200,000 clones, 83% seen once; the top ten hold approximately 4%. Input material: PBMCs. Receptors originate from a man aged 45-65 years in good health and CMV-seropositive. CDR3s include the opening cysteine and the closing phenylalanine or tryptophan. A D gene is named only where the DNA matches it firmly. Some rows have no size entry. The others give once, few or many, or a class for an expanded clone.

CDR3aa	CDR3nt	abundance	v_gene	j_gene	d_gene
CASSQVSPDRGTDTQYF	TGTGCCAGCAGCCAAGTTTCACCGGACAGGGGCACAGATACGCAGTATTTT	once	TRBV4-2	TRBJ2-3	TRBD1
CASSFSGGSYEQYF	TGTGCCAGCAGCTTTTCCGGGGGCTCCTACGAGCAGTACTTC	once	TRBV7-9	TRBJ2-7	-
CASSLGGLAGMGAKNIQYF	TGCGCCAGCAGCTTGGGAGGGCTAGCGGGGATGGGGGCCAAAAACATTCAGTACTTC	-	TRBV5-1	TRBJ2-4	TRBD2
CASSARLAGTYNEQFF	TGTGCCAGCAGCGCCCGACTAGCGGGGACATACAATGAGCAGTTCTTC	-	TRBV11-3	TRBJ2-1	TRBD2
CASSFVVGRGTGELFF	TGTGCCAGCAGCTTTGTTGTCGGGCGGGGCACCGGGGAGCTGTTTTTT	-	TRBV7-6	TRBJ2-2	-
CASSAPVREPYGYTF	TGTGCCAGCAGCGCACCTGTAAGGGAGCCCTATGGCTACACCTTC	-	TRBV9	TRBJ1-2	-
CASSYSLAGGPGEQYF	TGTGCCAGCAGTTACTCACTTGCGGGAGGGCCCGGTGAGCAGTACTTC	few	TRBV6-5	TRBJ2-7	TRBD2
CASSLGDRGLWGYTF	TGTGCCAGCAGCTTAGGTGACAGGGGTTTGTGGGGCTACACCTTC	-	TRBV7-9	TRBJ1-2	TRBD1
CASSLTGGSGETQYF	TGCGCCAGCAGCTTGACAGGGGGCTCGGGAGAGACCCAGTACTTC	few	TRBV5-1	TRBJ2-5	TRBD1
CASRTPAGVKGQPQHF	TGTGCCAGCAGAACTCCGGCGGGGGTAAAAGGACAGCCCCAGCATTTT	-	TRBV28	TRBJ1-5	-
CASSPRDSGAYNEQFF	TGTGCCAGCAGCCCCCGGGATAGCGGGGCCTACAATGAGCAGTTCTTC	-	TRBV5-5	TRBJ2-1	TRBD2
CASSEQGISQETQYF	TGTGCCAGCAGTGAACAGGGGATATCCCAAGAGACCCAGTACTTC	-	TRBV2	TRBJ2-5	-
CSVYRGRTEAFF	TGCAGCGTATACAGGGGGAGGACTGAAGCTTTCTTT	-	TRBV29-1	TRBJ1-1	TRBD1
CTSSHLFPTSGSTDTQYF	TGCACCAGCAGCCACCTCTTCCCGACTAGCGGAAGCACAGATACGCAGTATTTT	-	TRBV1	TRBJ2-3	-
CASTRVIGELFF	TGTGCCAGTACCCGGGTTATCGGGGAGCTGTTTTTT	-	TRBV19	TRBJ2-2	-
CASSQGGNLYEQYF	TGTGCCAGCAGCCAGGGGGGCAACCTTTACGAGCAGTACTTC	once	TRBV7-9	TRBJ2-7	-
CASGLVQGPRNEQFF	TGTGCTAGTGGTTTGGTACAGGGACCTAGGAATGAGCAGTTCTTC	-	TRBV12-5	TRBJ2-1	-
CASSTIYRGTNTEAFF	TGTGCCAGTAGTACAATATACAGGGGTACGAACACTGAAGCTTTCTTT	-	TRBV19	TRBJ1-1	TRBD1
CASSPQGARTDTQYF	TGCGCCAGCAGCCCACAGGGGGCTAGGACAGATACGCAGTATTTT	-	TRBV4-1	TRBJ2-3	TRBD1
CAWSQGSGNQPQHF	TGTGCCTGGAGTCAGGGGTCGGGGAATCAGCCCCAGCATTTT	-	TRBV30	TRBJ1-5	-
CASSVEASGSTDTQYF	TGTGCCAGCAGCGTAGAGGCTAGCGGGAGCACAGATACGCAGTATTTT	once	TRBV9	TRBJ2-3	TRBD2
CASSQGARVHGYTF	TGCGCCAGCAGCCAAGGGGCCAGGGTTCATGGCTACACCTTC	-	TRBV4-3	TRBJ1-2	-
CASSPTNAQGHEQYF	TGTGCCAGCAGCCCGACCAACGCTCAGGGCCACGAGCAGTACTTC	-	TRBV5-6	TRBJ2-7	-
CASSIGLVTRPWEKLFF	TGTGCCAGTAGTATCGGCTTAGTCACGAGGCCGTGGGAAAAACTGTTTTTT	-	TRBV19	TRBJ1-4	-
CARGLGLEAFF	TGTGCCAGGGGCCTGGGGCTTGAAGCTTTCTTT	-	TRBV27	TRBJ1-1	-
CASSSTGYGYTF	TGCGCCAGCAGCTCGACAGGGTATGGCTACACCTTC	-	TRBV5-1	TRBJ1-2	TRBD1
CASSPERGSTDTQYF	TGCGCCAGCAGCCCAGAGCGGGGAAGCACAGATACGCAGTATTTT	-	TRBV4-1	TRBJ2-3	TRBD2
CAWSIQGSGYGYTF	TGTGCCTGGAGTATTCAAGGCAGCGGCTATGGCTACACCTTC	-	TRBV30	TRBJ1-2	-
CASSLRLAGGDTQYF	TGTGCCAGCAGTCTTAGACTAGCGGGAGGGGATACGCAGTATTTT	-	TRBV27	TRBJ2-3	TRBD2
CASSHRWTSGGAEQYF	TGCGCCAGCAGCCATAGATGGACTAGCGGGGGGGCGGAGCAGTACTTC	-	TRBV4-1	TRBJ2-7	TRBD2
CSSSHNKGGQGSYEQYF	TGTTCCAGCAGCCATAACAAAGGGGGACAGGGTTCCTACGAGCAGTACTTC	-	TRBV7-9	TRBJ2-7	TRBD1
CASSLTLGTSGVGETQYF	TGTGCCAGCAGCCTAACACTCGGGACTAGCGGGGTCGGGGAGACCCAGTACTTC	-	TRBV28	TRBJ2-5	TRBD2
CASSLGGDSYEKLFF	TGTGCCAGCAGCTTAGGGGGGGACAGTTATGAAAAACTGTTTTTT	-	TRBV7-8	TRBJ1-4	TRBD1
CASSGNMVLNYGYTF	TGTGCCAGCAGTGGAAACATGGTACTAAACTATGGCTACACCTTC	-	TRBV28	TRBJ1-2	-
CASSILISSPEAFF	TGTGCCAGTAGTATTTTGATATCGAGCCCTGAAGCTTTCTTT	few	TRBV19	TRBJ1-1	-
CSVVRAATTGETQYF	TGCAGCGTTGTTCGTGCGGCCACCACCGGGGAGACCCAGTACTTC	-	TRBV29-1	TRBJ2-5	-
CASSRTGGPYEQYF	TGCGCCAGCAGCCGTACAGGGGGCCCCTACGAGCAGTACTTC	-	TRBV5-1	TRBJ2-7	TRBD1
CASSLQGAYEQYF	TGCGCCAGCAGCTTGCAGGGGGCCTACGAGCAGTACTTC	-	TRBV5-1	TRBJ2-7	TRBD1
CACTPIRDRASTGANVLTF	TGTGCCTGTACGCCTATCCGGGACAGGGCCTCCACTGGGGCCAACGTCCTGACTTTC	-	TRBV30	TRBJ2-6	TRBD1
CASSLGQGGETQYF	TGCGCCAGCAGCCTGGGACAGGGGGGAGAGACCCAGTACTTC	-	TRBV4-1	TRBJ2-5	TRBD1
CSVGGTRDNTGELFF	TGCAGCGTTGGTGGGACTAGGGACAACACCGGGGAGCTGTTTTTT	once	TRBV29-1	TRBJ2-2	TRBD2
CAISESKTVTDTQYF	TGTGCCATCAGTGAGTCGAAGACAGTAACAGATACGCAGTATTTT	once	TRBV10-3	TRBJ2-3	-
CASSLYGAYNEQFF	TGTGCCAGCAGTTTATACGGAGCCTACAATGAGCAGTTCTTC	-	TRBV27	TRBJ2-1	-
CASTTSGSWTGELFF	TGCGCCAGCACCACTAGCGGGAGTTGGACCGGGGAGCTGTTTTTT	-	TRBV5-1	TRBJ2-2	TRBD2
CASSFPGQGRFNEKLFF	TGTGCCAGCAGCTTTCCCGGACAGGGGCGTTTTAATGAAAAACTGTTTTTT	-	TRBV5-5	TRBJ1-4	TRBD1
CASSDEGGAYNEQFF	TGTGCCAGCAGTGATGAGGGGGGGGCCTACAATGAGCAGTTCTTC	-	TRBV6-1	TRBJ2-1	-
CAWSIRSGRGTGELFF	TGTGCCTGGAGTATTCGTTCCGGGAGGGGTACCGGGGAGCTGTTTTTT	-	TRBV30	TRBJ2-2	TRBD2
CASSAAGTGAQPQHF	TGTGCCAGCAGCGCAGCCGGGACAGGGGCCCAGCCCCAGCATTTT	-	TRBV7-2	TRBJ1-5	TRBD1
CASSPDRGRVGEQYF	TGTGCCAGCTCACCCGACAGGGGGCGAGTTGGCGAGCAGTACTTC	-	TRBV18	TRBJ2-7	TRBD1
CAISELRTGFEQYF	TGTGCCATCAGTGAGTTAAGGACAGGGTTCGAGCAGTACTTC	few	TRBV10-3	TRBJ2-7	TRBD1
CASSLSQNSPLHF	TGTGCCAGCAGCTTGTCCCAAAATTCACCCCTCCACTTT	-	TRBV7-3	TRBJ1-6	-